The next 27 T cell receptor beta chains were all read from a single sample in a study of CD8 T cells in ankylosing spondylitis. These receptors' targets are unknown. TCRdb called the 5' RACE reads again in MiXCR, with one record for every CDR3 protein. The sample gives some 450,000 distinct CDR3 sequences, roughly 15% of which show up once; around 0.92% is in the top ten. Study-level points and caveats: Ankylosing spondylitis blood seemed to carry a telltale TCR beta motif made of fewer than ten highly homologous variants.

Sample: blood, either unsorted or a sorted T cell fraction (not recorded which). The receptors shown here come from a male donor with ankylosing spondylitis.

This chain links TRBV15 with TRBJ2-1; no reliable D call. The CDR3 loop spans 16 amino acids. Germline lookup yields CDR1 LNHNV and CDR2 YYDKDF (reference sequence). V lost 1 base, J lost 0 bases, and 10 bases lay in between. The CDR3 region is CATSRVVASSYNEQFF. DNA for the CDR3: TGTGCCACCAGCAGAGTGGTGGCTAGCTCCTACAATGAGCAGTTCTTC.

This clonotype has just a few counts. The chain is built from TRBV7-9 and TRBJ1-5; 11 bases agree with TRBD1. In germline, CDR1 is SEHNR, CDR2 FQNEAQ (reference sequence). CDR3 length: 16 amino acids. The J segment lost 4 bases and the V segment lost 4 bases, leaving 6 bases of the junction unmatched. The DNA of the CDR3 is TGTGCCAGCAGCTCGACCGGGACAGGGGGTAATCAGCCCCAGCATTTT. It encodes CASSSTGTGGNQPQHF. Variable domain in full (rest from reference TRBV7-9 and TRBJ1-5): DTGVSQNPRHKITKRGQNVTFRCDPISEHNRLYWYRQTLGQGPEFLTYFQNEAQLEKSRLLSDRFSAERPKGSFSTLEIQRTEQGDSAMYLCASSSTGTGGNQPQHFGDGTRLSIL.

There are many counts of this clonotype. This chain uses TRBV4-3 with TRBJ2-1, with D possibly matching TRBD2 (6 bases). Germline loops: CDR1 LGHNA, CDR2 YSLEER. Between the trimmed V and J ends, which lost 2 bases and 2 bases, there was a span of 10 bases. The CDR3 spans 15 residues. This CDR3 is CASSQLRLAYNEQFF. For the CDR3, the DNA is TGCGCCAGCAGCCAACTCAGACTAGCCTACAATGAGCAGTTCTTC.

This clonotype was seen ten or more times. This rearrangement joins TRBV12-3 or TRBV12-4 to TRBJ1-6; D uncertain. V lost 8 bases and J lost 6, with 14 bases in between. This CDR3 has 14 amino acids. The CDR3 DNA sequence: TGTGCCAGCGGCCCGTCGGGTGCTAATTCACCCCTCCACTTT. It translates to CASGPSGANSPLHF.

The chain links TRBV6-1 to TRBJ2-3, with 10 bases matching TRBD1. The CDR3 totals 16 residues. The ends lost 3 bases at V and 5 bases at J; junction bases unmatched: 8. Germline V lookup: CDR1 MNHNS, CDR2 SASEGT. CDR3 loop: CASSELGQGTGDTQYF. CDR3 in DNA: TGTGCCAGCAGTGAGTTGGGACAGGGGACCGGAGATACGCAGTATTTT.

DNA for the CDR3: TGCAGCGTTGAGGGTAGTCGCCGCGCCACTGAAGCTTTCTTT. Translated, it gives CSVEGSRRATEAFF. This chain links TRBV29-1 with TRBJ1-1; D remains ambiguous. Trimming removed 3 bases from V and 4 bases from J, with 15 bases in between. CDR3 length equals 14 residues. Germline V gene lookup returns CDR1 SQVTM and CDR2 ANQGSEA.

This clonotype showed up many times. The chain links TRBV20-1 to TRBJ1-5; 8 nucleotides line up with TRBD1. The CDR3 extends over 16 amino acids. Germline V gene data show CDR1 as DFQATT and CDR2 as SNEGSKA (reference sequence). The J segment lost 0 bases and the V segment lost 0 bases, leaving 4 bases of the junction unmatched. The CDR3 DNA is TGCAGTGCTAGAGATGGCCAGGGGGCTAGCAATCAGCCCCAGCATTTT. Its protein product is CSARDGQGASNQPQHF.

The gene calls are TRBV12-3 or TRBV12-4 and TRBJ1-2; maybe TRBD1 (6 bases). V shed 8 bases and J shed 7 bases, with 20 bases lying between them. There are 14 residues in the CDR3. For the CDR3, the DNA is TGTGCCAGCCGGGGGCTTGGCAGGGCCGGTGGCTACACCTTC. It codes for CASRGLGRAGGYTF.

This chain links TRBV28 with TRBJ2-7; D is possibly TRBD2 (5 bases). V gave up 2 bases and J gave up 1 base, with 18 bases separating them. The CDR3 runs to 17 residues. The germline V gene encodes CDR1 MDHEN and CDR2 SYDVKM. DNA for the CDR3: TGTGCCAGCAGTTTACCTTCTATCACGGGAACGTCCTACGAGCAGTACTTC. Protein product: CASSLPSITGTSYEQYF.

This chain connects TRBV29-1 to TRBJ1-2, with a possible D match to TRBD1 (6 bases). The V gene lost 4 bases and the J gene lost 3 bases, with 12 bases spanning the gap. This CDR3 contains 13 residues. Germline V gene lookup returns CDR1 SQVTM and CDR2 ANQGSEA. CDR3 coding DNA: TGCAGCGTTGTGGGGGGCTGGGACTATGGCTACACCTTC. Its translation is CSVVGGWDYGYTF.

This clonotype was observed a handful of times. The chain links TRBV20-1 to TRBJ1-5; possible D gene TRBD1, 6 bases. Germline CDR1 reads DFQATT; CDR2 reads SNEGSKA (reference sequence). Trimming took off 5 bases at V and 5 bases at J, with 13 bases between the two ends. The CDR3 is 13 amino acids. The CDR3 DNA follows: TGCAGTGCTGAACAGGGAGGCGATCAGCCCCAGCATTTT. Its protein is CSAEQGGDQPQHF.

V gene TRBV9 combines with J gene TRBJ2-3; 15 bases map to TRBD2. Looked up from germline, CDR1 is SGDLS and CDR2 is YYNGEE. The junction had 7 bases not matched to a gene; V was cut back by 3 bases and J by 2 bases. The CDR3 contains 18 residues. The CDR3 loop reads CASSEKGTSGRFTDTQYF. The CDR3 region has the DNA TGTGCCAGCAGCGAGAAAGGGACTAGCGGGAGGTTCACAGATACGCAGTATTTT.

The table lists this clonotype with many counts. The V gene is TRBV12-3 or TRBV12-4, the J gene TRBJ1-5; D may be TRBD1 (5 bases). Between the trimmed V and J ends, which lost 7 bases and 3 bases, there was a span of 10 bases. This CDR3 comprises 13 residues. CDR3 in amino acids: CASTRQNNQPQHF. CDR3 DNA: TGTGCCAGCACCCGACAGAACAATCAGCCCCAGCATTTT.

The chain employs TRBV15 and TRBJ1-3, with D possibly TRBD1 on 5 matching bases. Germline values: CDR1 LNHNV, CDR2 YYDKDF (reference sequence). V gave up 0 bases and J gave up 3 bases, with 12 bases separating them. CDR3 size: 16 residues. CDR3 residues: CATSRDLGGRGNTIYF. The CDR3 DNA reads TGTGCCACCAGCAGAGACCTCGGGGGACGTGGAAACACCATATATTTT.

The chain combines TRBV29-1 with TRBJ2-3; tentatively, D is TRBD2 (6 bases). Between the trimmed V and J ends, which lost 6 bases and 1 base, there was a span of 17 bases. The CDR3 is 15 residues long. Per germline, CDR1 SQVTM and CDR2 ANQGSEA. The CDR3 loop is CSVPRWEEGTDTQYF. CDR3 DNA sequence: TGCAGCGTACCCCGTTGGGAGGAGGGCACAGATACGCAGTATTTT.

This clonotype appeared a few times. The CDR3 sequence: CASTRGGFGELFF. The CDR3 DNA reads TGTGCCAGCACTCGGGGGGGATTCGGGGAGCTGTTTTTT. V and J are TRBV3-1 and TRBJ2-2; 8 nucleotides match TRBD2. The CDR3 runs to 13 residues. Per the germline V gene, CDR1 is LGHDT and CDR2 is YNNKEL (reference sequence). V trimming: 7 bases; J trimming: 7 bases; junction bases outside the gene matches: 5.

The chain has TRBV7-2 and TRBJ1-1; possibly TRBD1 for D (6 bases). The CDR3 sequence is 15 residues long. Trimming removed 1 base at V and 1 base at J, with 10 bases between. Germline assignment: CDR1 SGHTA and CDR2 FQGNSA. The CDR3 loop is CASSLEGRGNTEAFF. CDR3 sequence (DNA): TGTGCCAGCAGCTTAGAGGGCAGGGGGAACACTGAAGCTTTCTTT.

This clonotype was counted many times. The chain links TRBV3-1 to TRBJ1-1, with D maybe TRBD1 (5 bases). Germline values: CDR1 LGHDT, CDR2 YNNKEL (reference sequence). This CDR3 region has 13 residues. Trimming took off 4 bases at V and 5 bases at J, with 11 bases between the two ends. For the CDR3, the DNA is TGTGCCAGCAGCCGGGACCTAAAGACTGAAGCTTTCTTT. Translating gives CASSRDLKTEAFF.

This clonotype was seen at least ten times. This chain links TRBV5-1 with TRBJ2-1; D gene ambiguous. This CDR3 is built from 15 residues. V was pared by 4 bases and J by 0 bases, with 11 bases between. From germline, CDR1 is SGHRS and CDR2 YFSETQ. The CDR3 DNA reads TGCGCCAGCAGCCCCGACGGCGGCTCCTACAATGAGCAGTTCTTC. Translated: CASSPDGGSYNEQFF.

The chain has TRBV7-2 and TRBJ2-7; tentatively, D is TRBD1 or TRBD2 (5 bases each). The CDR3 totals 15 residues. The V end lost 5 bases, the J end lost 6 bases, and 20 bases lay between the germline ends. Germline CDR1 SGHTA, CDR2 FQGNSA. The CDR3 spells CASSREGTSLLEQYF. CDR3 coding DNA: TGTGCCAGCAGCCGCGAGGGGACCTCCCTACTCGAGCAGTACTTC.

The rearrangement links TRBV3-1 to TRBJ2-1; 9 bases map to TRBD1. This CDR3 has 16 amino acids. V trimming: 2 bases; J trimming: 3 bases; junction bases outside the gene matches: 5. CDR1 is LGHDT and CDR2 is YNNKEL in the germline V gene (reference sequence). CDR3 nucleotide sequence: TGTGCCAGCAGCCAATTCCGGGACAGGGTCTACAATGAGCAGTTCTTC. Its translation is CASSQFRDRVYNEQFF.

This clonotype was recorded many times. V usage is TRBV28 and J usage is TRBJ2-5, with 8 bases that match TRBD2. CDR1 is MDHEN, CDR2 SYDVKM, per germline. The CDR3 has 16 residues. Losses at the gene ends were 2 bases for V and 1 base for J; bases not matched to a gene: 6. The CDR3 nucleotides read TGTGCCAGCAGTTTAGGTGTCAGCGGGGGCCAAGAGACCCAGTACTTC. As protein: CASSLGVSGGQETQYF.

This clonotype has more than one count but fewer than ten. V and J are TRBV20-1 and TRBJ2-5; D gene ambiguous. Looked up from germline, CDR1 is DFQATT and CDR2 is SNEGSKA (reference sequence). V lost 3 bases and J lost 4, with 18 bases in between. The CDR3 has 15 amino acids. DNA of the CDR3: TGCAGTGCTAGTCTACCACGGGTGATTGGAGAGACCCAGTACTTC. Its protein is CSASLPRVIGETQYF.

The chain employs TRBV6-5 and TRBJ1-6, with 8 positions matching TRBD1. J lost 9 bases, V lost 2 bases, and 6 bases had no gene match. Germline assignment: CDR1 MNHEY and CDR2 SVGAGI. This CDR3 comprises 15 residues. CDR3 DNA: TGTGCCAGCAGTTACAGGCAGGGGGCTGGTTCACCCCTCCACTTT. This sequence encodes CASSYRQGAGSPLHF.

CDR3 sequence reads: CASSPAPLDTQYF. CDR3 DNA sequence: TGTGCCAGCAGCCCAGCTCCCCTGGATACGCAGTATTTT. The rearrangement joins TRBV7-2 to TRBJ2-3; D is unclear. The CDR3 has 13 residues. The germline gives CDR1 SGHTA, CDR2 FQGNSA. Deletions cut 5 bases from V and 6 bases from J, with 12 bases between.

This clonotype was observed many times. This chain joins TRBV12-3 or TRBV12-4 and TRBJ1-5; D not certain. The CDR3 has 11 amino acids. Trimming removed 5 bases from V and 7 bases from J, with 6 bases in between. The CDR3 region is CASSRGQPQHF. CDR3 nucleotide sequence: TGTGCCAGCAGTCGTGGGCAGCCCCAGCATTTT.

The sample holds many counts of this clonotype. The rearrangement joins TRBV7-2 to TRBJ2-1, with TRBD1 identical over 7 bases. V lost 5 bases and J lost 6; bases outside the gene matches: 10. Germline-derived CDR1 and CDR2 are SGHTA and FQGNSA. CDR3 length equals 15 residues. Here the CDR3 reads CASSTRVRDSNEQFF. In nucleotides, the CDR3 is TGTGCCAGCAGCACACGGGTTAGGGACAGCAATGAGCAGTTCTTC.